The rows below give T cell receptor beta chains drawn from one sample of a study of T cell responses to AZD1222 COVID-19 vaccine. Sequenced by immunoSEQ multiplex PCR; TCRdb stores in-frame clones only, minus some. The table lists 99,000 or so clones, over 85% of them singletons. Sequencing used peripheral blood, obtained on day 0 of AZD1222 vaccination. Receptors originate from an adult in good health. CDR3s include the opening cysteine and the closing phenylalanine or tryptophan. D genes are given only for firm matches. Some rows have no size entry. The others give once, few or many, or a class for an expanded clone.

j_call	d_call	clone_size	v_call	cdr3_aa	cdr3_nt
TRBJ1-2	-	-	TRBV2	CASSEGGPSNYGYTF	TGTGCCAGCAGTGAGGGGGGACCTTCTAACTATGGCTACACCTTC
TRBJ1-3	TRBD1	-	TRBV5-4	CASSLKTGSSGNTIYF	TGTGCCAGCAGCTTAAAGACAGGGAGCTCTGGAAACACCATATATTTT
TRBJ2-1	-	-	TRBV5-4	CASSFDSYVDEQFF	TGTGCCAGCAGCTTTGACTCATATGTCGATGAGCAGTTCTTC
TRBJ2-1	-	once	TRBV10-3	CAISESGSTYNEQFF	TGTGCCATCAGTGAGTCAGGATCAACCTACAATGAGCAGTTCTTC
TRBJ2-1	TRBD2	-	TRBV6-5	CASRRTSGAYNEQFF	TGTGCCAGCAGAAGGACTAGCGGAGCCTACAATGAGCAGTTCTTC
TRBJ2-7	TRBD2	-	TRBV7-2	CASSPGLAGVLREQYF	TGTGCCAGCAGCCCCGGACTAGCGGGAGTCTTGCGGGAGCAGTACTTC
TRBJ2-7	-	-	TRBV30	CAWSRELGEQYF	TGTGCCTGGAGTCGGGAGTTGGGAGAGCAGTACTTC
TRBJ2-7	-	-	TRBV14	CASSPPIEVHEQYF	TGTGCCAGCAGCCCCCCGATCGAAGTGCACGAGCAGTACTTC
TRBJ2-7	TRBD2	-	TRBV2	CASRRTSGRADEQYF	TGTGCCAGCAGACGGACTAGCGGGAGGGCAGACGAGCAGTACTTC
TRBJ2-4	TRBD1	few	TRBV28	CASSVQGDIAKNIQYF	TGTGCCAGCAGTGTTCAGGGGGACATAGCCAAAAACATTCAGTACTTC
TRBJ1-1	-	-	TRBV3-1/TRBV3-2	CASSQGGWTNTEAFF	TGTGCCAGCAGCCAAGGGGGCTGGACGAACACTGAAGCTTTCTTT
TRBJ2-2	TRBD2	-	TRBV28	CASSFLRLAGFGELFF	TGTGCCAGCAGTTTTTTGAGACTAGCGGGATTCGGGGAGCTGTTTTTT
TRBJ1-5	TRBD1	-	TRBV12-3/TRBV12-4	CASSFRGSQPQHF	TGTGCCAGCAGTTTCAGGGGGTCTCAGCCCCAGCATTTT
TRBJ2-7	-	-	TRBV7-2	CASSLDRAVSYEQYF	TGTGCCAGCAGCTTAGACAGGGCCGTTTCCTACGAGCAGTACTTC
TRBJ2-2	-	-	TRBV30	CAWSKRTTGELFF	TGTGCCTGGAGTAAGCGGACCACCGGGGAGCTGTTTTTT
TRBJ2-7	-	-	TRBV15	CATSANDFYYEQYF	TGTGCCACCAGCGCAAATGACTTTTACTACGAGCAGTACTTC
TRBJ1-5	-	-	TRBV5-6	CASSLGWNQPQHF	TGTGCCAGCAGCTTGGGGTGGAATCAGCCCCAGCATTTT
TRBJ1-4	-	-	TRBV2	CASSEAPGTHEKLFF	TGTGCCAGCAGTGAAGCGCCCGGGACACATGAAAAACTGTTTTTT
TRBJ1-2	TRBD1	-	TRBV24-1	CATSDATGGDYGYTF	TGTGCCACCAGTGATGCCACAGGGGGCGACTATGGCTACACCTTC
TRBJ1-5	-	-	TRBV18	CASSSREDQPQHF	TGTGCCAGCTCATCAAGGGAAGATCAGCCCCAGCATTTT
TRBJ2-5	TRBD2	-	TRBV28	CASRGTSGGQETQYF	TGTGCCAGCCGCGGGACTAGCGGGGGACAAGAGACCCAGTACTTC
TRBJ1-4	-	once	TRBV28	CASSFGRELFF	TGTGCCAGCAGTTTCGGTAGGGAACTGTTTTTT
TRBJ1-6	-	-	TRBV5-1	CASSPESGDSPLHF	TGCGCCAGCAGCCCAGAGTCGGGGGATTCACCCCTCCACTTT
TRBJ2-1	-	few	TRBV5-1	CASNTGMAYNEQFF	TGCGCCAGCAATACAGGGATGGCCTACAATGAGCAGTTCTTC
TRBJ1-2	-	-	TRBV14	CASSQLLGANYGYTF	TGTGCCAGCAGCCAACTGCTGGGGGCAAACTATGGCTACACCTTC
TRBJ2-5	TRBD2	-	TRBV4-3	CASSRGTLGGAQYF	TGCGCCAGCAGCCGAGGGACCTTGGGAGGGGCCCAGTACTTC
TRBJ2-7	-	-	TRBV6-6	CASSYWDGATYEQYF	TGTGCCAGCAGTTACTGGGACGGAGCTACCTACGAGCAGTACTTC
TRBJ1-1	-	once	TRBV19	CASSLGSRSTEAFF	TGTGCCAGTAGTCTCGGTTCCCGTTCCACTGAAGCTTTCTTT
TRBJ2-4	TRBD2	-	TRBV19	CASSIPTSGHLVAKNIQYF	TGTGCCAGTAGTATCCCGACTAGCGGGCATTTGGTAGCCAAAAACATTCAGTACTTC
TRBJ2-5	-	-	TRBV28	CASVGLETQYF	TGTGCCAGCGTGGGTTTGGAGACCCAGTACTTC
TRBJ1-6	-	-	TRBV7-9	CASSFNRVGNSPLHF	TGTGCCAGCAGCTTCAACAGGGTTGGGAATTCACCCCTCCACTTT
TRBJ1-1	-	-	TRBV10-1	CASSESRATEAFF	TGCGCCAGCAGTGAGTCGCGGGCCACTGAAGCTTTCTTT
TRBJ2-7	TRBD1	-	TRBV3-1/TRBV3-2	CASSQGTGPSYEQYF	TGTGCCAGCAGCCAAGGGACAGGGCCTTCCTACGAGCAGTACTTC
TRBJ1-2	-	few	TRBV2	CASSSGYGYTF	TGTGCCAGCAGTTCAGGGTATGGCTACACCTTC
TRBJ1-5	-	-	TRBV11-2	CASSLDRGQPQHF	TGTGCCAGCAGCTTAGATCGGGGTCAGCCCCAGCATTTT
TRBJ1-2	TRBD1	-	TRBV19	CASSMSARGLSSGYTF	TGTGCCAGTAGTATGAGCGCCAGGGGGTTGAGTAGTGGCTACACCTTC
TRBJ1-2	-	-	TRBV7-9	CASSLLQGGGYTF	TGTGCCAGCAGCTTATTACAGGGTGGTGGCTACACCTTC
TRBJ1-1	-	-	TRBV6-6	CASSSGTGPSEAFF	TGTGCCAGCAGTTCCGGGACCGGCCCGTCTGAAGCTTTCTTT
TRBJ2-6	-	once	TRBV27	CASSLQGGANVLTF	TGTGCCAGCAGTTTACAAGGTGGGGCCAACGTCCTGACTTTC
TRBJ1-3	-	-	TRBV30	CAWTGVGGAAGNTIYF	TGTGCCTGGACCGGTGTTGGGGGGGCTGCCGGAAACACCATATATTTT
TRBJ1-1	-	once	TRBV6-6	CASSPTTGKGTEAFF	TGTGCCAGCAGCCCTACGACTGGGAAGGGTACTGAAGCTTTCTTT
TRBJ2-1	TRBD1	-	TRBV6-5	CASSPGTGAYNEQFF	TGTGCCAGCAGTCCCGGGACAGGGGCCTACAATGAGCAGTTCTTC
TRBJ2-7	-	-	TRBV3-1/TRBV3-2	CASSPRQGGHEQYF	TGTGCCAGCAGCCCCCGCCAGGGGGGGCACGAGCAGTACTTC